This TCR beta chain is drawn from a study of blood T cell repertoires in COVID-19. This clone came up once. Germline is not matched at one junction end, which may reflect a read error. The repertoire was sequenced with immunoSEQ multiplex PCR; TCRdb's copy has only in-frame clones and lacks some. This sample yields some 250,000 clones, of which nearly 90% are seen a single time; over 0.55% belongs to the top ten. The receptor comes from a human donor in a cohort sampled during active COVID-19. Source material: peripheral blood.

The CDR3 DNA reads TGTGCTAGCAGCTTAGCGCGTCGGTACGGTCAAGAGACCCAGTACTTC. Amino acid sequence: CASSLARRYGQETQYF. The chain recombines TRBV7-7 with TRBJ2-5, with TRBD2 as a possible D gene (5 bases). Looked up from germline, CDR1 is SSHAT and CDR2 is FNYEAQ (reference sequence). This CDR3 has 16 residues.